The rows below give T cell receptor beta chains drawn from one sample of a study of blood T cell repertoires in COVID-19. Sequencing used immunoSEQ multiplex PCR; TCRdb keeps in-frame clones, though not all of them. This sample yields about 27,000 clones, of which 91% are seen a single time; 15% to 20% belongs to the top ten. The sequenced sample consisted of peripheral blood. Receptors originate from a human donor with active COVID-19. The donor label of this sample is uncertain. CDR3s include the opening cysteine and the closing phenylalanine or tryptophan. A D gene is named only where the DNA matches it firmly. Clone size appears in some rows only: once, few, many, or a class for an expanded clone.

TRBJ1-1	.	.	TRBV5-4	CASSLANGQNTEAFF	TGTGCCAGCAGCTTGGCCAACGGACAGAACACTGAAGCTTTCTTT
TRBJ2-1	TRBD2	.	TRBV11-2	CASSRTRTSGITNEQFF	TGTGCCAGCAGCCGGACTCGGACTAGCGGGATAACAAATGAGCAGTTCTTC
TRBJ2-7	TRBD2	.	TRBV6-5	CASSYLRGNEQYF	TGTGCCAGCAGTTACTTGCGGGGGAACGAGCAGTACTTC
TRBJ1-3	TRBD1	few	TRBV4-1	CASRGFVQGGNTIYF	TGCGCCAGCCGGGGGTTCGTACAGGGGGGAAACACCATATATTTT
TRBJ2-1	TRBD1	.	TRBV5-1	CASSPQLRGPGNEQFF	TGCGCCAGCAGCCCCCAATTGAGGGGGCCCGGCAATGAGCAGTTCTTC
TRBJ2-3	TRBD2	.	TRBV4-2	CASSQHIAGGPDTQYF	TGTGCCAGCAGCCAACATATAGCGGGAGGGCCGGATACGCAGTATTTT
TRBJ2-1	TRBD2	few	TRBV5-4	CASSLALSGRYNEQFF	TGTGCCAGCAGCTTGGCCCTGAGCGGGAGATACAATGAGCAGTTCTTC
TRBJ2-1	TRBD2	once	TRBV4-1	CASSQVAGGSYNEQFF	TGCGCCAGCAGCCAAGTTGCGGGGGGTTCCTACAATGAGCAGTTCTTC
TRBJ2-5	TRBD2	.	TRBV5-1	CASSFQTSGSLGTQYF	TGCGCCAGCAGCTTTCAAACTAGCGGGAGTTTGGGGACCCAGTACTTC
TRBJ1-2	TRBD1	.	TRBV9	CASSVGGQSSYGYTF	TGTGCCAGCAGCGTAGGGGGACAGAGCAGCTATGGCTACACCTTC
TRBJ2-1	.	.	TRBV7-8	CASSWSRNEQFF	TGTGCCAGCAGCTGGAGTCGCAATGAGCAGTTCTTC
TRBJ2-3	.	.	TRBV5-4	CASSPLLAITDTQYF	TGTGCCAGCAGCCCGCTACTAGCTATCACAGATACGCAGTATTTT
TRBJ1-4	TRBD1	.	TRBV4-2	CASSPRGNEKLFF	TGTGCCAGCAGCCCCAGGGGGAACGAAAAACTGTTTTTT
TRBJ2-1	TRBD1	.	TRBV10-3	CAVLGTGMNEQFF	TGTGCCGTTCTCGGGACAGGTATGAATGAGCAGTTCTTC
TRBJ2-5	.	.	TRBV9	CASSVAPTGRLQETQYF	TGTGCCAGCAGCGTAGCCCCGACAGGGAGGCTCCAAGAGACCCAGTACTTC
TRBJ2-3	TRBD2	once	TRBV7-2	CASSFALAGGTDTQYF	TGTGCCAGCAGCTTTGCACTAGCGGGGGGTACAGATACGCAGTATTTT
TRBJ2-7	.	.	TRBV24-1	CATSDPQINEQYF	TGTGCCACCAGTGATCCCCAGATCAACGAGCAGTACTTC
TRBJ2-7	.	.	TRBV7-6	CASSPKPGILYEQYF	TGTGCCAGTTCCCCGAAACCCGGGATTCTCTACGAGCAGTACTTC
TRBJ2-3	TRBD2	.	TRBV5-1	CASSFRTSGRMSDTQYF	TGCGCCAGCAGCTTCAGGACTAGCGGGAGGATGTCAGATACGCAGTATTTT
TRBJ1-6	.	once	TRBV7-2	CASSATPQAESPLHF	TGTGCCAGCAGCGCCACTCCACAGGCCGAATCACCCCTCCACTTT
TRBJ1-1	TRBD1	.	TRBV19	CASSIGGTVMNTEAFF	TGTGCCAGTAGTATAGGAGGGACAGTCATGAACACTGAAGCTTTCTTT
TRBJ2-1	.	.	TRBV15	CATSRDLATLSDEQFF	TGTGCCACCAGCAGAGACCTAGCTACTTTAAGTGATGAGCAGTTCTTC
TRBJ1-2	TRBD1	.	TRBV4-2	CASSQDLGTDYGYTF	TGTGCCAGCAGCCAAGACTTGGGGACAGACTATGGCTACACCTTC
TRBJ2-7	.	.	TRBV7-9	CASSPPGQFPYEQYF	TGTGCCAGCAGCCCCCCTGGGCAGTTCCCCTACGAGCAGTACTTC
TRBJ2-2	TRBD2	.	TRBV18	CASSRLPLAGDTGELFF	TGTGCCAGCTCACGCCTCCCCCTAGCGGGAGACACCGGGGAGCTGTTTTTT
TRBJ2-3	.	.	TRBV2	CATDTRGGTTSTDTQYF	TGTGCCACGGATACCAGGGGCGGGACTACTAGCACAGATACGCAGTATTTT
TRBJ2-3	TRBD2	.	TRBV9	CASSLGLAGGRGTDTQYF	TGTGCCAGCAGCTTAGGACTAGCGGGGGGCCGGGGCACAGATACGCAGTATTTT
TRBJ1-2	.	.	TRBV29-1	CSVEKTANGYTF	TGCAGCGTTGAAAAGACAGCGAATGGCTACACCTTC
TRBJ1-1	TRBD1	.	TRBV7-8	CASSSASRTGGTEAFF	TGTGCCAGCAGCTCAGCCTCCCGGACAGGTGGCACTGAAGCTTTCTTT
TRBJ2-1	TRBD2	once	TRBV5-4	CASSLGLAGVGYKFF	TGTGCCAGCAGCTTGGGACTAGCGGGAGTAGGATATAAGTTCTTC
TRBJ2-1	.	.	TRBV6-5	CAAGQAYNEQFF	TGTGCCGCAGGGCAGGCGTACAATGAGCAGTTCTTC
TRBJ2-5	TRBD1	.	TRBV7-2	CASSFQGARETQYF	TGTGCCAGCAGCTTCCAGGGGGCGCGGGAGACCCAGTACTTC